This T cell receptor beta chain was documented in a study of blood T cell repertoires in COVID-19. Original data processing: Scientists estimated how many nucleated cells there were by amplifying reference gene primers. Repertoires were generated with immunoSEQ multiplex PCR, while TCRdb's copy carries only in-frame clones and drops some. The V and J calls and clone size come from that table; D and trimming were worked out from the DNA. The sample holds about 210,000 clones, approximately 80% seen once. J lost 4 bases, V lost 6 bases, and 7 bases had no gene match. This CDR3 has 15 amino acids. Per germline, CDR1 SQVTM and CDR2 ANQGSEA.

The gene calls are TRBV29-1 and TRBJ2-1, with 12 bases aligning to TRBD2. The receptor was derived from a man between 40 and 49 years old who had recovered from COVID-19. What was sequenced was PBMCs or T cells enriched from blood (not recorded which). This chain's CDR3 is CSVRGTSGLYNEQFF. In DNA form, the CDR3 reads TGCAGCGTCCGAGGGACTAGCGGGCTTTACAATGAGCAGTTCTTC.